This is a list of T cell receptor beta chains from one sample in a study of T-cell memory formation after mild COVID-19. TCRdb fed the 5' RACE reads into MiXCR, producing one record per CDR3 protein. The sample yields 270,000 or so distinct CDR3 sequences, over 15% seen once. Input material: PBMCs or a T cell subset sorted from them (not recorded which). These receptor sequences come from a man younger than 35 who had mild COVID-19 (a few samples of this study predate the infection). Cell type and time point are not known. Each CDR3 is given with its conserved first and last residue. Each record gives: J gene, V gene, CDR3 protein.

J gene: TRBJ2-1
V gene: TRBV4-1
CDR3 protein: CASSHMKGGAYNEQFF

J gene: TRBJ2-3
V gene: TRBV4-1
CDR3 protein: CASSQESTPSTDTQYF

J gene: TRBJ2-3
V gene: TRBV4-3
CDR3 protein: CASSQASSGTDTQYF

J gene: TRBJ1-6
V gene: TRBV5-6
CDR3 protein: CASSLKGWSSYNSPLHF

J gene: TRBJ1-5
V gene: TRBV12-3/TRBV12-4
CDR3 protein: CASRDRVVQPQHF

J gene: TRBJ1-3
V gene: TRBV9
CDR3 protein: CASSFQQTGKGNTIYF

J gene: TRBJ2-1
V gene: TRBV12-3/TRBV12-4
CDR3 protein: CASTRDSGWGEQFF

J gene: TRBJ2-5
V gene: TRBV7-9
CDR3 protein: CASSDIGDRGFEETQYF

J gene: TRBJ1-1
V gene: TRBV25-1
CDR3 protein: CASSESRTASNTEAFF

J gene: TRBJ2-3
V gene: TRBV20-1
CDR3 protein: CSASPTDTQYF

J gene: TRBJ1-4
V gene: TRBV5-1
CDR3 protein: CASSLGGTQNEKLFF

J gene: TRBJ2-3
V gene: TRBV9
CDR3 protein: CASSVQFSDTQYF

J gene: TRBJ2-1
V gene: TRBV9
CDR3 protein: CASAPETGDNEQFF

J gene: TRBJ1-1
V gene: TRBV28
CDR3 protein: CASSPAGQGANTEAFF

J gene: TRBJ2-7
V gene: TRBV7-9
CDR3 protein: CASRAPGLDYEQYF

J gene: TRBJ1-5
V gene: TRBV21-1
CDR3 protein: CASSKAVPQNNQPQHF

J gene: TRBJ2-5
V gene: TRBV11-2
CDR3 protein: CASSFGPEETQYF

J gene: TRBJ1-2
V gene: TRBV6-2/TRBV6-3
CDR3 protein: CASQDGRSRGYTF

J gene: TRBJ1-1
V gene: TRBV27
CDR3 protein: CASRGQGRTEAFF

J gene: TRBJ2-6
V gene: TRBV5-5
CDR3 protein: CASSRGQGHSGANVLTF

J gene: TRBJ2-7
V gene: TRBV3-1
CDR3 protein: CASKLASSYEQYF

J gene: TRBJ2-7
V gene: TRBV7-9
CDR3 protein: CASSFLGYEQYF

J gene: TRBJ1-2
V gene: TRBV7-2
CDR3 protein: CASSRSGQGADYGYTF

J gene: TRBJ1-2
V gene: TRBV27
CDR3 protein: CASSTPTGGAQGYTF

J gene: TRBJ2-1
V gene: TRBV5-1
CDR3 protein: CASNSVPYNEQFF

J gene: TRBJ2-3
V gene: TRBV3-1
CDR3 protein: CASSQGRLATHTQYF

J gene: TRBJ1-1
V gene: TRBV5-5
CDR3 protein: CASRYGQLRGTEAFF